These 4 T cell receptor beta chains originate from one sample sequenced in a study of T cell clonality in common variable immunodeficiency. These receptors' antigens are unknown. Notes on the study in general: Fewer deletions and N-nucleotide insertions were reportedly seen in common variable immunodeficiency TCR beta sequences.

The method was immunoSEQ multiplex PCR; TCRdb's version includes in-frame clones alone and lacks a portion of them. The repertoire yields 40,000 or so clones, none seen only once; the top ten contain roughly 5.6%. The sequenced sample consisted of peripheral blood mononuclear cells. The receptors were gathered from a human donor with common variable immunodeficiency.

This clone was seen only a few times. The read ends 3 residues shy of where the CDR3 ends; the end is completed using the germline J gene. The chain couples TRBV19 to TRBJ2-7, with 13 nucleotides matching TRBD2. Per germline, CDR1 LNHDA and CDR2 SQIVND (reference sequence). The junction had 19 bases not matched to a gene; V was cut back by 10 bases and J by 4 bases. This CDR3 has 18 amino acids. Partial CDR3 DNA: TGTGCCAACATATTCGGACTAGCGGGAGCGGGGAGTCCTTACGAG. The encoded protein is CANIFGLAGAGSPYE. The entire CDR3 protein reads CANIFGLAGAGSPYEQYF.

This clone was seen a handful of times. The read terminates 3 residues before the CDR3 end, so the remaining end is supplied by the germline J gene. The rearrangement joins TRBV11-2 to TRBJ2-1; a possible D gene is TRBD1 (5 bases). Germline CDR1 reads SGHAT; CDR2 reads FQNNGV. The CDR3 is 15 amino acids. The V end lost 4 bases, the J end lost 6 bases, and 16 bases lay between the germline ends. CDR3 loop: CASSYSGLRGNEQFF. CDR3 DNA, as far as it was read: TGTGCCAGCAGCTATTCGGGCCTTAGGGGCAATGAG.

Turning to this clone: The observed sequence ends 3 residues before the CDR3 terminus, with the missing tail filled in from the germline J gene. The chain is built from TRBV5-4 and TRBJ2-1; D not certain. Trimming took off 4 bases at V and 0 bases at J, with 8 bases between the two ends. The CDR3 length is 14 residues. Germline V CDR1 and CDR2: SGHNT, YYREEE (reference sequence). CDR3 in amino acids: CASSQGSSYNEQFF. The CDR3 DNA, read in part, is TGTGCCAGCAGCCAAGGGTCCTCCTACAATGAG.

A note on this clone: Read coverage stops 3 residues before the CDR3 terminus; the germline J gene supplies the remainder. The chain carries TRBV19 and TRBJ2-7; either TRBD1 or TRBD2 may fit D (7 bases each). This CDR3 region has 16 residues. V was clipped by 6 bases and J by 0 bases, with 18 bases between them. CDR1 is LNHDA, CDR2 SQIVND, per germline (reference sequence). The CDR3 loop is CASSFEGRGLSYEQYF. CDR3 bases read: TGTGCCAGTAGCTTCGAAGGGAGGGGGCTCTCCTACGAG.